This T cell receptor (beta chain) was found in a study of blood T cell repertoires in COVID-19. Germline assignment: CDR1 WNHNN and CDR2 SYGVQD (reference sequence). V lost 2 bases and J lost 5; bases outside the gene matches: 2. This CDR3 contains 14 residues. This table comes from immunoSEQ multiplex PCR, and its TCRdb copy is limited to in-frame clones, with some not included. The sample yields roughly 200,000 clones, under 90% seen once. The material sequenced was peripheral blood. This TCR came from a man aged 35-49 years with acute or convalescent COVID-19. The chain joins TRBV10-1 to TRBJ2-1, with 8 bases fitting TRBD1. In DNA form, the CDR3 reads TGCGCCAGCAGTGAGGGGACAGGTAACAATGAGCAGTTCTTC. Protein sequence: CASSEGTGNNEQFF.